The source of this TCR beta chain is a study of blood T cell repertoires in COVID-19. Overall study: Samples representing acute and convalescent COVID-19 were sourced from the United States, Italy and Spain.

Germline V gene data show CDR1 as MDHEN and CDR2 as SYDVKM. The J segment lost 4 bases and the V segment lost 4 bases, leaving 1 base of the junction unmatched. The CDR3 is 13 amino acids. Per the authors' pipeline: Amplification of reference gene primers was used by the study to estimate nucleated cell counts. Clones were read by immunoSEQ multiplex PCR, and TCRdb kept only the in-frame ones, dropping some. The V and J calls and the clone size are those of that table, but D and trimming were determined from the DNA. The repertoire includes 150,000 to 200,000 clones, roughly 90% of them detected once, and 1.6% sits in the top ten.

This sequence joins TRBV28 and TRBJ1-2; 9 bases line up with TRBD1. The sample was peripheral blood. This clonotype originated in a woman aged 45-65 years with acute or convalescent COVID-19. CDR3 protein: CASSSGQGYGYTF. The CDR3 DNA is TGTGCCAGCAGTTCGGGACAGGGCTATGGCTACACCTTC.